This is a list of T cell receptor beta chains from one sample in a study of T-cell memory formation after mild COVID-19. MiXCR was run by TCRdb on the 5' RACE reads, yielding one entry per CDR3 protein. The table records roughly 130,000 distinct CDR3 sequences, about 5.9% of them present only once. The sequencing sample was made of PBMCs or a T cell subset sorted from them (not recorded which). These receptors were collected from an adult woman who had mild COVID-19 (a few samples of this study predate the infection). Cell type and time point are not known. CDR3s include the opening cysteine and the closing phenylalanine or tryptophan. The D gene is left open where the match is weak. Clone size is shown for a subset of rows, as once, few, many or a class of expanded clone.

d_call j_call v_call clone_size cdr3_aa cdr3_nt
TRBD2 TRBJ2-1 TRBV30 many CAWSVIRGGSNEQFF TGTGCCTGGAGTGTAATCCGGGGGGGAAGCAATGAGCAGTTCTTC
NA TRBJ1-1 TRBV12-3/TRBV12-4 few CASSFIEVGTEAFF TGTGCCAGCAGTTTTATCGAGGTAGGAACTGAAGCTTTCTTT
TRBD1 TRBJ1-5 TRBV15 NA CATSRSRDRHHQPQHF TGTGCCACCAGCAGATCCCGGGACAGACATCATCAGCCCCAGCATTTT
NA TRBJ2-3 TRBV7-3 many CASSSQGTDTQYF TGTGCCAGCAGCTCACAGGGTACAGATACGCAGTATTTT
NA TRBJ2-7 TRBV7-8 NA CASTLLDEQYF TGTGCCAGCACCCTGCTTGACGAGCAGTACTTC
TRBD1 TRBJ2-2 TRBV7-8 once CASSLTGTENTGELFF TGTGCCAGCAGCTTAACCGGGACAGAAAACACCGGGGAGCTGTTTTTT
NA TRBJ1-1 TRBV7-9 many CASSFDGGNTEAFF TGTGCCAGCAGCTTCGATGGGGGGAACACTGAAGCTTTCTTT
NA TRBJ1-1 TRBV6-6 NA CASRRSRDQGTEAFF TGTGCCAGCAGGCGGAGCAGGGACCAGGGAACTGAAGCTTTCTTT
NA TRBJ2-1 TRBV15 many CATSRDRKQGRVYEQFF TGTGCCACCAGCAGAGATCGTAAACAGGGAAGGGTCTATGAGCAGTTCTTC
NA TRBJ1-1 TRBV19 few CASSISRGNTEAFF TGTGCCAGTAGTATATCCAGGGGAAACACTGAAGCTTTCTTT
NA TRBJ1-4 TRBV9 few CASSAGGLNEKLFF TGTGCCAGCAGCGCGGGGGGGTTGAATGAAAAACTGTTTTTT
NA TRBJ2-1 TRBV5-4 few CASSLVVSSYNEQFF TGTGCCAGCAGCTTGGTAGTCAGCTCCTACAATGAGCAGTTCTTC
NA TRBJ2-5 TRBV7-3 few CASSLRPGAEETQYF TGTGCCAGCAGCTTACGACCGGGGGCCGAAGAGACCCAGTACTTC
TRBD1 TRBJ2-7 TRBV12-3/TRBV12-4 NA CASNNLAGQGTYEQYF TGTGCCAGCAACAATCTCGCGGGACAGGGTACCTACGAGCAGTACTTC
NA TRBJ1-5 TRBV3-1 few CASSPTQYQPQHF TGTGCCAGCAGCCCGACCCAGTATCAGCCCCAGCATTTT
NA TRBJ1-5 TRBV12-3/TRBV12-4 many CASSFSVSFSNQPQHF TGTGCCAGCAGTTTCTCGGTCAGCTTTAGCAATCAGCCCCAGCATTTT
NA TRBJ1-2 TRBV5-1 many CASSLAAGPTNYGYTF TGCGCCAGCAGCTTGGCGGCCGGGCCCACTAACTATGGCTACACCTTC
TRBD2 TRBJ2-7 TRBV5-1 few CASSLTSGPSSYEQYF TGCGCCAGCAGCTTGACTAGCGGGCCGAGCTCCTACGAGCAGTACTTC
TRBD2 TRBJ2-1 TRBV5-4 few CASSRTSGSISYNEQFF TGTGCCAGCAGCCGAACTAGCGGGAGTATTTCCTACAATGAGCAGTTCTTC
TRBD2 TRBJ2-3 TRBV7-8 NA CASSLRTKTSGRASGTDTQYF TGTGCCAGCAGCCTCCGAACCAAAACTAGCGGGAGGGCAAGCGGCACAGATACGCAGTATTTT
NA TRBJ1-1 TRBV12-3/TRBV12-4 NA CASQSGLGWETEAFF TGTGCCAGCCAGTCGGGGCTGGGCTGGGAGACTGAAGCTTTCTTT
NA TRBJ1-1 TRBV5-1 NA CASSLALGMNTEAFF TGCGCCAGCAGCCTGGCCTTGGGCATGAACACTGAAGCTTTCTTT
NA TRBJ1-2 TRBV5-1 NA CASTEHYSPYGYTF TGCGCCAGCACCGAACACTACTCCCCCTATGGCTACACCTTC
TRBD1 TRBJ1-4 TRBV15 NA CATSRAGRTGSNEKLFF TGTGCCACCAGCAGAGCCGGAAGGACAGGGTCAAATGAAAAACTGTTTTTT
NA TRBJ1-1 TRBV24-1 NA CATSEAGNTEAFF TGTGCCACCAGTGAGGCAGGGAACACTGAAGCTTTCTTT
NA TRBJ1-5 TRBV12-3/TRBV12-4 NA CASSFGGADQPQHF TGTGCCAGCAGTTTTGGGGGGGCGGATCAGCCCCAGCATTTT
TRBD2 TRBJ2-1 TRBV7-3 many CASSLAGALNEQFF TGTGCCAGCTCCCTAGCGGGGGCATTGAATGAGCAGTTCTTC
NA TRBJ1-1 TRBV7-3 many CASSEQGINTEAFF TGTGCCAGCAGCGAGCAGGGGATTAACACTGAAGCTTTCTTT
NA TRBJ2-7 TRBV18 few CASSPLVNLGAGEQYF TGTGCCAGCTCACCTCTCGTAAACTTGGGAGCCGGCGAGCAGTACTTC
TRBD1 TRBJ1-1 TRBV7-9 many CASSFGDRVNTEAFF TGTGCCAGCAGCTTCGGGGACAGGGTAAACACTGAAGCTTTCTTT
NA TRBJ1-2 TRBV5-1 few CASRGGQTYGYTF TGCGCCAGCAGGGGAGGACAGACTTATGGCTACACCTTC
NA TRBJ2-7 TRBV7-2 many CASSLASQGSYEQYF TGTGCCAGCAGCTTAGCGTCCCAGGGCTCCTACGAGCAGTACTTC